The following is a TCR beta chain sequence with its context. Its target is not known. This CDR3 has 14 amino acids. Germline V lookup: CDR1 SGDLS, CDR2 YYNGEE. Trimming shortened V by 7 bases and J by 0 bases, and 10 bases separated the two germline ends. Method: immunoSEQ multiplex PCR; TCRdb's copy keeps in-frame clones and lacks some. This repertoire shows under 50,000 clones, roughly 91% found once; its top ten account for 5.7%. Documented time point: week 35, safety follow-up. The investigators gave 300 ug of mutant IDH1 20-mer peptide in each vaccine dose, together with topical imiquimod. Each donor presented with a new WHO grade 3 or 4 astrocytoma that tested IDH1-mutant and showed ATRX loss. The sample comes from a study of a mutant IDH1 vaccine in newly diagnosed glioma. Study in general: Sex distribution of treated patients was approximately 62% male and about 38% female; mean age was around 40 years. The V12 visit happened in week 35, and the V13 visit happened in week 47. Study outcomes and limitations: Vaccination elicited immune responses in roughly 93% of patients.

The chain employs TRBV9 and TRBJ2-2, with D uncertain. The sequence derives from a woman in her forties with glioma. Sequences were derived from PBMCs, sampled from a glioma patient whose treatment included an IDH1 peptide vaccine. The DNA for the CDR3 is TGTGCCAGCCGGAATAGCCCGAACACCGGGGAGCTGTTTTTT. This sequence encodes CASRNSPNTGELFF.